This TCR beta chain was profiled in a study of vaccination and CD4 T cells after COVID-19. The wider study: From HCoV-229E, HCoV-OC43, HCoV-NL63 and SARS-CoV-2, overlapping spike peptides were used to stimulate the cells. Control cultures were given a CEFX pool, an HIV-1 Nef pool, or no peptide.

The Oncomine TCR Beta short-read assay was what sequenced the DNA obtained from cultured CD4+ T cells. TCRdb ran MiXCR on the PCR reads and lists one entry per CDR3 protein. The sample has under 25,000 distinct CDR3 sequences; roughly two fifths are singletons. A word on this clonotype: Antigen unknown.

Treatment denoted: approximately 9-day PBMC culture with coronavirus spike peptide pools or control peptides (ViraFEST assay). Each well received 2 million or so PBMCs, cultured with roughly 9.5 IU/ml IL-2 and roughly 9 ug/ml peptide pools. The CDR3 runs 13 residues. Trimming took off 5 bases at V and 1 base at J, with 11 bases between the two ends. Germline CDR1 is GTSNPN and CDR2 is SVGIG (reference sequence). The rearrangement uses TRBV30 and TRBJ1-1; weak D call: TRBD1 (6 bases). The sample in question was CD4+ T cells from blood, cultured in vitro, obtained after SARS-CoV-2 vaccination. This receptor was taken from a human donor who had recovered from COVID-19. The chain's CDR3 is CAWRGQTNTEAFF. The CDR3 DNA is TGTGCCTGGCGAGGACAGACGAACACTGAAGCTTTCTTT.